This T cell receptor beta chain was observed in a study of shared clonotypes between healthy human individuals. A CD45RA+ naive subset and a CD45RA-negative memory subset were split from CD4+ cells. Trimming stripped 1 base from V and 2 bases from J, with 8 bases between. Germline CDR1 MGHRA, CDR2 YSYEKL. The CDR3 runs 14 residues. Here immunoSEQ multiplex PCR was the method, and the copy in TCRdb shows in-frame clones only, minus some. The sample lists some 630,000 clones; about 78% were seen once. Sequenced input: memory CD4+ T cells sorted from blood. Subset indicated: CD45RA-negative fraction. The receptor was derived from a woman in her 30s in good health. The J gene is TRBJ1-2, the V gene TRBV4-1; D is uncertain. Written as DNA, the CDR3 is TGCGCCAGCAGCCAAGGTCTGGAAAACTATGGCTACACCTTC. Amino acid sequence: CASSQGLENYGYTF.